This T cell receptor beta chain was observed in a study of cytomegalovirus exposure and HLA in healthy donors. Both 60 Vbeta primers and 13 Jbeta primers went into the PCR. The assay was immunoSEQ multiplex PCR, and TCRdb's table has in-frame clones only and misses some. The table lists roughly 72,000 clones, with 3% to 4% in the top ten. V was pared by 5 bases and J by 7 bases, with 20 bases of the junction left unmatched. From germline, CDR1 is MDHEN and CDR2 SYDVKM. The CDR3 is 17 amino acids. This TCR came from a man between 18 and 35 years old in good health and CMV-seropositive. V is TRBV28 and J is TRBJ2-7; 7 nucleotides line up with TRBD1. Sequenced sample: PBMCs. CDR3: CASSPPPHRGPLMEQYF. CDR3 sequence (DNA): TGTGCCAGCAGTCCACCCCCCCACAGGGGCCCACTAATGGAGCAGTACTTC.